The clone carrying this T cell receptor beta chain came up a few times. Its specificity is not known. TCRdb reprocessed the reads with MiXCR, giving one entry per CDR3 protein. Of about 920,000 distinct CDR3 sequences detected, approximately 33% appear once; the ten largest clones hold under 15%. The sample belongs to a study of T cell repertoires in cytomegalovirus infection. Study in general: Recently identified HLA-C-restricted and well-studied HLA-B-restricted CMV epitopes were used. An indication of both CMV infection and matching HLA type came from public TCR beta signatures.

CDR1 is MNHNY, CDR2 SVGAGI, per germline (reference sequence). CDR3 length: 16 amino acids. Trimming cost V 0 bases and J 6 bases; bases outside gene matches: 8. General study results and limits: The response measured ex vivo was dominated by TCR beta clonotypes (HLA-C-restricted and CMV-specific).

The chain combines TRBV6-6 with TRBJ2-7; 10 bases match TRBD2. The sequence was collected from a human donor in good health (CMV status not recorded). Some clones in this sample may be carry-over from other donors' samples. Sequenced here: cultured CD8+ T cells from PBMCs, sampled from culture after CMV antigen stimulation. The CDR3 bases are TGTGCCAGCAGTTACTCAGCGGGGGGGCGGGGGCTCGAGCAGTACTTC. It encodes CASSYSAGGRGLEQYF.